The 5 T cell receptor beta chains in this list originate from one sample, sequenced in a study of blood T cell repertoires in COVID-19. Assay: immunoSEQ multiplex PCR; the TCRdb copy retains only in-frame clones and omits some. The repertoire has approximately 74,000 clones, 79% of them found once; the top ten carry approximately 15%. The sample consisted of peripheral blood. These receptors were taken from a man in his fifties or sixties with acute or convalescent COVID-19.

The rearrangement uses TRBV6-4 and TRBJ1-2, with a possible D match to TRBD1 (5 bases). The CDR3 sequence is 17 residues long. V was clipped by 2 bases and J by 6 bases, with 22 bases between them. The V gene's germline CDR1 is MRHNA and CDR2 SNTAGT. The CDR3 nucleotides read TGTGCCAGCAGTGACCACTCGAAAGGGGAGGTGGGGAATGGCTACACCTTC. Amino acids: CASSDHSKGEVGNGYTF.

J is TRBJ2-6 and V is TRBV2, with TRBD1 identical over 8 bases. The germline CDR1 and CDR2 sequences are SNHLY and FYNNEI. V gave up 8 bases and J gave up 0 bases; unmatched junction bases: 3. The CDR3 covers 15 residues. The CDR3 region has the DNA TGTGCCAGCGCCGACAGGGGCTCTGGGGCCAACGTCCTGACTTTC. This sequence encodes CASADRGSGANVLTF.

This chain connects TRBV6-6 to TRBJ1-1, with 10 positions matching TRBD1. This CDR3 comprises 15 residues. The V gene end was trimmed by 6 bases and the J gene end by 0 bases; junction bases not matched to a gene: 4. From germline, CDR1 is MNHNY and CDR2 SVGAGI (reference sequence). CDR3 protein: CASSQGQGVNTEAFF. CDR3 nucleotides: TGTGCCAGCAGCCAAGGACAGGGGGTGAACACTGAAGCTTTCTTT.

The V gene is TRBV3-1 (or the pseudogene TRBV3-2), the J gene TRBJ2-7; 9 bases match TRBD1. Germline V gives CDR1 LGHDT, CDR2 YNNKEL (reference sequence). The CDR3 is 14 amino acids. The ends lost 4 bases at V and 5 bases at J; junction bases unmatched: 6. The CDR3 loop is CASSLRDRAHEQYF. The CDR3 DNA follows: TGTGCCAGCAGCCTCCGGGACAGGGCACACGAGCAGTACTTC.

This chain links TRBV5-4 with TRBJ2-3; 7 positions match TRBD1. The germline V gene encodes CDR1 SGHNT and CDR2 YYREEE (reference sequence). The CDR3 runs to 16 residues. J was trimmed by 2 bases and V by 4 bases; bases with no gene match: 10. CDR3 sequence reads: CASSPKRTGDTDTQYF. CDR3 DNA: TGTGCCAGCAGCCCCAAAAGGACAGGTGACACAGATACGCAGTATTTT.